This T cell receptor (beta chain) was documented in a study of blood T cells in healthy people across ages. Study findings and constraints: Conclusively comparing naive with antigen-experienced cells was impossible with unsorted PBMCs. In long-lived donors, naive CD4+ cell counts and diversity exceeded those of aged donors. Per million T cells, TCR beta diversity dropped roughly linearly as age increased.

This CDR3 has 17 amino acids. Germline V gene data show CDR1 as LGHNA and CDR2 as YSLEER. Between the trimmed V and J ends, which lost 0 bases and 7 bases, there was a span of 20 bases. For the second PCR, which ran for roughly 6 to 12 cycles, a sample-barcoded 5' primer and a J-beta primer mix were used. TCRdb ran MiXCR on the 5' RACE reads and lists one entry per CDR3 protein. The sample has 1.5 million to 2 million distinct CDR3 sequences, about two fifths seen once; the top ten hold about 23%. A minimum of 7 million PBMCs was isolated per sample. A note on this clonotype: Its matching antigen is unknown.

This TCR derives from a human donor in good health. The genes are TRBV4-3 and TRBJ2-3, with D possibly TRBD2 on 6 matching bases. The sample taken for sequencing was blood. The CDR3 nucleotides read TGCGCCAGCAGCCAAGATGGGCCTTACCTTGGGGGGTATACGCAGTATTTT. This gives the protein CASSQDGPYLGGYTQYF.